The 25 T cell receptor beta chains presented below share a single source sample, sequenced in a study of cytotoxic CD8 clonotypes in ibrutinib-treated CLL. Assay used: immunoSEQ multiplex PCR; TCRdb lists only in-frame clones, some missing. The sample lists 330,000 or so clones, over 60% occurring once. The sequencing here drew on PBMCs, taken after 36 months of ibrutinib treatment. All receptors derive from a human donor with chronic lymphocytic leukemia.

The chain is built from TRBV11-2 and TRBJ2-7; a weak D match, TRBD1 (6 bases). From germline, CDR1 is SGHAT and CDR2 FQNNGV. Trimming shortened V by 5 bases and J by 2 bases, and 25 bases separated the two germline ends. The CDR3 loop spans 18 amino acids. CDR3 residues: CASSLIYQPTGNPYEQYF. The DNA of the CDR3 is TGTGCCAGCAGCCTGATCTACCAACCGACAGGAAACCCCTACGAGCAGTACTTC.

The genes are TRBV9 and TRBJ1-1, with 7 bases lining up with TRBD1. This CDR3 contains 14 residues. The germline CDR1 and CDR2 sequences are SGDLS and YYNGEE. The V gene end was trimmed by 0 bases and the J gene end by 6 bases; junction bases not matched to a gene: 5. Here the CDR3 DNA reads TGTGCCAGCAGCGTAGGTAACAGGGGTTCTGAAGCTTTCTTT. Amino acid sequence: CASSVGNRGSEAFF.

The V and J genes are TRBV9 and TRBJ2-2; D gene unclear. The V gene's germline CDR1 is SGDLS and CDR2 YYNGEE. The CDR3 runs 12 residues. V was cut by 4 bases and J by 6 bases, with 7 bases left in between. CDR3 loop: CASSKAPGELFF. The DNA of the CDR3 is TGTGCCAGCAGCAAAGCACCCGGGGAGCTGTTTTTT.

This chain uses TRBV5-4 with TRBJ2-1; 7 nucleotides agree with TRBD2. After removal of 6 bases from V and 3 bases from J, the junction contained 12 bases not matched to a gene. The CDR3 has 16 residues. Germline V gene data show CDR1 as SGHNT and CDR2 as YYREEE (reference sequence). CDR3 residues: CASTPGGSGNYNEQFF. CDR3 DNA: TGTGCCAGCACACCGGGAGGTTCCGGGAACTACAATGAGCAGTTCTTC.

The chain uses TRBV4-3 and TRBJ1-4; no definite D call. With 0 bases removed from V and 3 bases from J, the gap between germline ends came to 11 bases. Germline V lookup: CDR1 LGHNA, CDR2 YSLEER. The length of the CDR3 is 16 residues. The DNA for the CDR3 is TGCGCCAGCAGCCAAGAAGCATCCCCGTCTAATGAAAAACTGTTTTTT. Encoded protein: CASSQEASPSNEKLFF.

V gene TRBV7-2 combines with J gene TRBJ2-5, with D unresolved. CDR3 length: 12 amino acids. Trimming left V 7 bases short and J 4 bases short, with 10 bases between. In germline, CDR1 is SGHTA, CDR2 FQGNSA. The CDR3 loop reads CASTLVVETQYF. Here the CDR3 DNA reads TGTGCCAGCACCCTTGTGGTAGAGACCCAGTACTTC.

V is TRBV7-9 and J is TRBJ2-7, with TRBD1 matching 7 bases. The trim removed 5 bases at V and 3 bases at J, leaving 10 bases unmatched. Per the germline V gene, CDR1 is SEHNR and CDR2 is FQNEAQ (reference sequence). The CDR3 covers 15 residues. The DNA of the CDR3 is TGTGCCAGCAGCGCCCGGGACAGTGAACTCTACGAGCAGTACTTC. Translated, it gives CASSARDSELYEQYF.

The chain joins TRBV4-1 to TRBJ2-7; TRBD1 or TRBD2 may be the D gene (5 bases each). The CDR3 extends over 15 amino acids. Germline V lookup: CDR1 MGHRA, CDR2 YSYEKL. With 0 bases removed from V and 2 bases from J, the gap between germline ends came to 11 bases. This CDR3 is CASSQDAGTPYEQYF. The CDR3 nucleotides are TGCGCCAGCAGCCAAGATGCCGGGACCCCCTACGAGCAGTACTTC.

The chain joins TRBV29-1 to TRBJ1-2, with 9 positions matching TRBD1. The V gene end was trimmed by 2 bases and the J gene end by 3 bases; junction bases not matched to a gene: 7. Germline lookup yields CDR1 SQVTM and CDR2 ANQGSEA. CDR3 size: 15 residues. The CDR3 here is CSVEWGRTGDYGYTF. The CDR3 DNA reads as TGCAGCGTTGAATGGGGGAGGACAGGGGACTATGGCTACACCTTC. The whole variable domain, filled in from reference TRBV29-1 and TRBJ1-2, reads SAVISQKPSRDICQRGTSLTIQCQVDSQVTMMFWYRQQPGQSLTLIATANQGSEATYESGFVIDKFPISRPNLTFSTLTVSNMSPEDSSIYLCSVEWGRTGDYGYTFGSGTRLTVV.

The chain combines TRBV9 with TRBJ2-3, with TRBD2 as a possible D gene (5 bases). Trimming left V 4 bases short and J 7 bases short, with 13 bases between. CDR1 and CDR2 (germline): SGDLS, YYNGEE. This CDR3 has 13 residues. CDR3 loop: CASSQSSGNTQYF. The CDR3 region has the DNA TGTGCCAGCAGCCAAAGTTCGGGAAATACGCAGTATTTT.

V gene TRBV11-2 combines with J gene TRBJ2-7; D not certain. The CDR3 extends over 11 amino acids. Trimming left V 4 bases short and J 1 base short, with 2 bases between. Germline V CDR1 and CDR2: SGHAT, FQNNGV. The CDR3 DNA sequence: TGTGCCAGCAGCTCTTCCTACGAGCAGTACTTC. It codes for CASSSSYEQYF.

This clone was picked up one time. As DNA, the CDR3 is TGTGCCAGCAGTGAAATCCGGATCAGAGACAATGAGCAGTTCTTC. Protein: CASSEIRIRDNEQFF. The chain links TRBV6-1 to TRBJ2-1, with D unclear. CDR1 is MNHNS, CDR2 SASEGT, per germline. V lost 2 bases, J lost 5 bases, and 13 bases lay in between. This CDR3 is built from 15 residues.

J is TRBJ2-7 and V is TRBV5-6; D is perhaps TRBD2 (6 bases). V gave up 1 base and J gave up 3 bases, with 14 bases separating them. CDR3 length equals 15 residues. From germline, CDR1 is SGHDT and CDR2 YYEEEE. CDR3 coding DNA: TGTGCCAGCAGCTTGCACTCCGGGGGACTCTACGAGCAGTACTTC. Translated: CASSLHSGGLYEQYF.

The V call is TRBV28, the J call TRBJ2-2; 7 bases fit TRBD1. Germline lookup yields CDR1 MDHEN and CDR2 SYDVKM. The CDR3 covers 14 residues. V was pared by 8 bases and J by 4 bases, with 7 bases of the junction left unmatched. CDR3 sequence (DNA): TGTGCCAGCCTACAGGGGACCCTCACCGGGGAGCTGTTTTTT. It codes for CASLQGTLTGELFF.

This sequence joins TRBV7-2 and TRBJ2-2; no definite D call. The V end lost 5 bases, the J end lost 4 bases, and 2 bases lay between the germline ends. The germline gives CDR1 SGHTA, CDR2 FQGNSA. The CDR3 has 11 residues. The CDR3 nucleotides read TGTGCCAGCAGCCGCACCGGGGAGCTGTTTTTT. It codes for CASSRTGELFF.

This clone came up a few times. CDR3 residues: CASSIGYYNEQFF. The CDR3 coding sequence is TGTGCCAGTAGTATAGGCTACTACAATGAGCAGTTCTTC. The J gene is TRBJ2-1, the V gene TRBV19; D gene unclear. This CDR3 region has 13 residues. V was shortened by 1 base and J by 3 bases, with 4 bases between the two germline ends. Germline CDR1 reads LNHDA; CDR2 reads SQIVND (reference sequence).

The chain uses TRBV29-1 and TRBJ1-5; 8 bases map to TRBD1. Germline V CDR1 and CDR2: SQVTM, ANQGSEA. This CDR3 region has 14 residues. With 5 bases clipped from V and 3 bases from J, the junction kept 6 bases outside the gene matches. The CDR3 is CSVKQQGDNQPQHF. For the CDR3, the DNA is TGCAGCGTTAAACAACAGGGGGACAATCAGCCCCAGCATTTT. Full variable domain (missing parts from reference TRBV29-1 and TRBJ1-5): SAVISQKPSRDICQRGTSLTIQCQVDSQVTMMFWYRQQPGQSLTLIATANQGSEATYESGFVIDKFPISRPNLTFSTLTVSNMSPEDSSIYLCSVKQQGDNQPQHFGDGTRLSIL.

This chain links TRBV5-1 with TRBJ1-1; D not certain. Germline assignment: CDR1 SGHRS and CDR2 YFSETQ. V lost 9 bases and J lost 0, with 15 bases in between. The CDR3 loop spans 14 amino acids. CDR3 amino acids: CATRDNIMNTEAFF. Written as DNA, the CDR3 is TGCGCCACCAGAGACAACATCATGAACACTGAAGCTTTCTTT.

This chain connects TRBV6-5 to TRBJ2-3, with D perhaps TRBD2 (6 bases). From germline, CDR1 is MNHEY and CDR2 SVGAGI. V was cut by 6 bases and J by 0 bases, with 7 bases left in between. This CDR3 comprises 13 residues. CDR3 nucleotide sequence: TGTGCCAGCAGGCTAGCGAGCACAGATACGCAGTATTTT. Translated: CASRLASTDTQYF.

This clone has a single count. The chain combines TRBV9 with TRBJ2-7; D uncertain. Trimming pared 4 bases from V and 7 bases from J, leaving 15 bases between. This CDR3 spans 13 amino acids. Germline-derived CDR1 and CDR2 are SGDLS and YYNGEE. The CDR3 DNA is TGTGCCAGCAGCAGTTCCGCCCTTAGAGAGCAGTACTTC. It codes for CASSSSALREQYF.

This clone showed up just a few times. The gene calls are TRBV19 and TRBJ1-6, with TRBD1 matching over 8 bases. Germline CDR1 is LNHDA and CDR2 is SQIVND (reference sequence). The CDR3 consists of 16 residues. The junction had 9 bases not matched to a gene; V was cut back by 4 bases and J by 7 bases. The CDR3 reads CASSTPPGGWNSPLHF. The DNA of the CDR3 is TGTGCCAGTAGTACCCCACCAGGGGGCTGGAATTCACCCCTCCACTTT.

The V call is TRBV7-3, the J call TRBJ2-6, with D uncertain. The CDR3 contains 12 residues. The germline gives CDR1 SGHTA, CDR2 FQGTGA. V was shortened by 0 bases and J by 8 bases, with 2 bases between the two germline ends. The CDR3 sequence: CASSLTPNVLTF. The CDR3 DNA is TGTGCCAGCAGCTTAACACCCAACGTCCTGACTTTC.

This chain links TRBV25-1 with TRBJ2-3; D is uncertain. CDR3 length: 14 residues. Germline V gives CDR1 MGHDK, CDR2 SYGVNS. Between the trimmed V and J ends, which lost 1 base and 6 bases, there was a span of 11 bases. The CDR3 region has the DNA TGTGCCAGCAGTGAATGGGCCGAAGGGGATACGCAGTATTTT. Translation: CASSEWAEGDTQYF.

A few counts support this clone. This sequence joins TRBV28 and TRBJ1-2; a possible D gene is TRBD1 (5 bases). The V gene lost 5 bases and the J gene lost 8 bases, with 18 bases spanning the gap. The CDR3 runs 14 residues. Germline V gene data show CDR1 as MDHEN and CDR2 as SYDVKM. The CDR3 protein is CASSRRTRMFGYTF. The CDR3 region has the DNA TGTGCCAGCAGTCGCCGGACACGTATGTTCGGCTACACCTTC.

The V call is TRBV5-6, the J call TRBJ2-7, with TRBD2 identical over 13 bases. This CDR3 region has 18 residues. Germline CDR1 is SGHDT and CDR2 is YYEEEE. The ends lost 4 bases at V and 7 bases at J; junction bases unmatched: 17. This CDR3 is CASSKGRWTSGRAGEQYF. The CDR3 DNA follows: TGTGCCAGCAGCAAGGGGCGATGGACTAGCGGGAGAGCTGGGGAGCAGTACTTC. Looking up the rest from reference TRBV5-6 and TRBJ2-7 gives the full variable domain: DAGVTQSPTHLIKTRGQQVTLRCSPKSGHDTVSWYQQALGQGPQFIFQYYEEEERQRGNFPDRFSGHQFPNYSSELNVNALLLGDSALYLCASSKGRWTSGRAGEQYFGPGTRLTVT.